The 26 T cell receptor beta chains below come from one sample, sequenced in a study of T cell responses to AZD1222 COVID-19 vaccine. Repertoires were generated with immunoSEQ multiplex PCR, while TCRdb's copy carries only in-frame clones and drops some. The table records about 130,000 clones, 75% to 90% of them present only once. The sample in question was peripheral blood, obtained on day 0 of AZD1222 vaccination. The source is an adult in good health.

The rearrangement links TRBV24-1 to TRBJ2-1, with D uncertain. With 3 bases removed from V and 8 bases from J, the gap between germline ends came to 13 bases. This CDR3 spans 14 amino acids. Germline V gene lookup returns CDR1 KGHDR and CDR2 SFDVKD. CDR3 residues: CATSDPRTGDEQFF. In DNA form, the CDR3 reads TGTGCCACCAGTGATCCCCGGACCGGCGATGAGCAGTTCTTC.

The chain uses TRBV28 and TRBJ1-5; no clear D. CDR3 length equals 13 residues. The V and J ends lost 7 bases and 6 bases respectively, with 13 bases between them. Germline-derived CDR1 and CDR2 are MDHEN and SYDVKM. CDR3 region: CASTLLVGQPQHF. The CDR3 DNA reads TGTGCCAGCACCTTGCTTGTGGGTCAGCCCCAGCATTTT.

CDR3 sequence (DNA): TGTGCCAGCACCCACGCGGGGTCCCACGGGAATGAGCAGTTCTTC. Translated: CASTHAGSHGNEQFF. This rearrangement joins TRBV6-6 to TRBJ2-1; D might be TRBD2 (6 bases). Germline CDR1 MNHNY, CDR2 SVGAGI (reference sequence). The germline V and J ends were trimmed by 7 bases and 7 bases, with 20 bases remaining between them. There are 15 residues in the CDR3.

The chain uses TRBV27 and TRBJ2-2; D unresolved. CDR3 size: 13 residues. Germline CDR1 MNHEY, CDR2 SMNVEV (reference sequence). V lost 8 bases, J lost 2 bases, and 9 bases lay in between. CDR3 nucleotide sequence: TGTGCCAGCTTGGACCTTAACACCGGGGAGCTGTTTTTT. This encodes CASLDLNTGELFF.

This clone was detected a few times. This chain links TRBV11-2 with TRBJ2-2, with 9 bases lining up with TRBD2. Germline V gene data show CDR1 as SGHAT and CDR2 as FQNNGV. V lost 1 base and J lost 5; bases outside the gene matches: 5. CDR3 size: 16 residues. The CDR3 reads CASSLVAGGPTGELFF. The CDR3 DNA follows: TGTGCCAGCAGCTTAGTGGCGGGAGGGCCTACCGGGGAGCTGTTTTTT. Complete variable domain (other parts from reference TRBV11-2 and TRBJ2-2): EAGVAQSPRYKIIEKRQSVAFWCNPISGHATLYWYQQILGQGPKLLIQFQNNGVVDDSQLPKDRFSAERLKGVDSTLKIQPAKLEDSAVYLCASSLVAGGPTGELFFGEGSRLTVL.

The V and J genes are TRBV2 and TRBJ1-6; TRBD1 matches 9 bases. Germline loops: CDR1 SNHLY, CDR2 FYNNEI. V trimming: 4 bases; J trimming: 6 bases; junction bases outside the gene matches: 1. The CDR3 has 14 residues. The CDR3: CASSVGQGNSPLHF. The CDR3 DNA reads TGTGCCAGCAGTGTGGGACAGGGTAATTCACCCCTCCACTTT.

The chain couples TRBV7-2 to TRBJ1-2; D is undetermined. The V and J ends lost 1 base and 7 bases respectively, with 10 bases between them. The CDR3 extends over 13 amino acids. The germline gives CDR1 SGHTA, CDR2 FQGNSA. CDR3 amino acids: CASSLESLGGYTF. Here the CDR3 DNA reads TGTGCCAGCAGCTTAGAATCCCTAGGTGGCTACACCTTC.

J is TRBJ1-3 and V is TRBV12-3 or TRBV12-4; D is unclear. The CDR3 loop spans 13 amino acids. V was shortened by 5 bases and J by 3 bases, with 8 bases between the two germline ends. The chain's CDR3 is CASSPDFGNTIYF. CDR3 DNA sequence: TGTGCCAGCAGTCCAGATTTTGGAAACACCATATATTTT.

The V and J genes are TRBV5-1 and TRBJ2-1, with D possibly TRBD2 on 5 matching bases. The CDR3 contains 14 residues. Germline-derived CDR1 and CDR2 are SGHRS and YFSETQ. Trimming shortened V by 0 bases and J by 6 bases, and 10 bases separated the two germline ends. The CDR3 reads CASSLGGQINEQFF. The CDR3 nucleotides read TGCGCCAGCAGCTTGGGAGGGCAGATCAATGAGCAGTTCTTC.

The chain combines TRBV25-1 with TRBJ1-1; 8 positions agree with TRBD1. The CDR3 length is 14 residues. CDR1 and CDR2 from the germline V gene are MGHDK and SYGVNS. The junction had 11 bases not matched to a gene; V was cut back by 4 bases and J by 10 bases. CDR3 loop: CASSGVGQVLGAFF. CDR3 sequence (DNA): TGTGCCAGCAGTGGAGTGGGACAGGTCCTAGGAGCTTTCTTT.

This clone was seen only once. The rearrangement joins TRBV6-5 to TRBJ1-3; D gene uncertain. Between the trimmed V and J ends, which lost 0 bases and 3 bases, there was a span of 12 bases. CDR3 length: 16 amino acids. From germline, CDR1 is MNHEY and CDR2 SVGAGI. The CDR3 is CASSYSNPRVGNTIYF. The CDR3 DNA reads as TGTGCCAGCAGTTACTCGAATCCCAGAGTTGGAAACACCATATATTTT.

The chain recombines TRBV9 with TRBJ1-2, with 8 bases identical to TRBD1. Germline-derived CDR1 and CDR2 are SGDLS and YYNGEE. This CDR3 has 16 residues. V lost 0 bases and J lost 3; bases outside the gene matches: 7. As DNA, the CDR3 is TGTGCCAGCAGCGTAGATGGACAGGGCTACGACTATGGCTACACCTTC. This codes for CASSVDGQGYDYGYTF.

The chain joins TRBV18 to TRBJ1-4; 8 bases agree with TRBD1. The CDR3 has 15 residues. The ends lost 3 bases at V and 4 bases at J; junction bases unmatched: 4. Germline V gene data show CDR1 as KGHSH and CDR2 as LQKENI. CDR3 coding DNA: TGTGCCAGCTCACCGGGACAGGAGAGTAATGAAAAACTGTTTTTT. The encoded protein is CASSPGQESNEKLFF.

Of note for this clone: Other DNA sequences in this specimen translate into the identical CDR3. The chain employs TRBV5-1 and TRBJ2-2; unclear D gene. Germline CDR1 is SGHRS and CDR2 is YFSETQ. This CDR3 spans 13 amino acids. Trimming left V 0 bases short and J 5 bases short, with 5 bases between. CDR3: CASSLDGTGELFF. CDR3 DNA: TGCGCCAGCAGCTTGGATGGAACCGGGGAGCTGTTTTTT.

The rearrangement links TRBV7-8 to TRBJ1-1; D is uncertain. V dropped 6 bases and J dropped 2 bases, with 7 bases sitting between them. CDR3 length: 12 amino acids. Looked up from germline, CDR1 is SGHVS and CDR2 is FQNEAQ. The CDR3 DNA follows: TGTGCCAGCAGAGCGATAAACACTGAAGCTTTCTTT. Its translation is CASRAINTEAFF.

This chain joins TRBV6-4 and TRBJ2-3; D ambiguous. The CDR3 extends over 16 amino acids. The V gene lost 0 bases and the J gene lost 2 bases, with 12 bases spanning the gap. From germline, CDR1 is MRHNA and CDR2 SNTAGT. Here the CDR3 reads CASSDSRDSSTDTQYF. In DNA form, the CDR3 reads TGTGCCAGCAGTGACTCGAGAGACTCTTCCACAGATACGCAGTATTTT.

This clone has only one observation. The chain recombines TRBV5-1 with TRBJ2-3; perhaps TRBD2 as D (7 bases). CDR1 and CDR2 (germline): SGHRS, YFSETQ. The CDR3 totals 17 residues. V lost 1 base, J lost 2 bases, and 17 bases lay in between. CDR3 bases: TGCGCCAGCAGCTTGCGGTCGGGCGGGGGCCACACAGATACGCAGTATTTT. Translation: CASSLRSGGGHTDTQYF.

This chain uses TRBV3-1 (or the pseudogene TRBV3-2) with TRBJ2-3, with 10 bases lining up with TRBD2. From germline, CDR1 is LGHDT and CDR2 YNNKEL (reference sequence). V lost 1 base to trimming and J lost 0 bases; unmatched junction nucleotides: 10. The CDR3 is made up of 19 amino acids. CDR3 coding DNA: TGTGCCAGCAGCCAAGCGCTGGCTAGCGGGGGCCTCAGCACAGATACGCAGTATTTT. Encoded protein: CASSQALASGGLSTDTQYF.

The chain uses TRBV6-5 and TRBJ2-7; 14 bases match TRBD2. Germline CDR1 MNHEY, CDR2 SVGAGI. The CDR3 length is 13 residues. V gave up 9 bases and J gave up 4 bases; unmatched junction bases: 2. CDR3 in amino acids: CASRTSGRYEQYF. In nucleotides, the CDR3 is TGTGCCAGTAGGACTAGCGGGAGGTACGAGCAGTACTTC.

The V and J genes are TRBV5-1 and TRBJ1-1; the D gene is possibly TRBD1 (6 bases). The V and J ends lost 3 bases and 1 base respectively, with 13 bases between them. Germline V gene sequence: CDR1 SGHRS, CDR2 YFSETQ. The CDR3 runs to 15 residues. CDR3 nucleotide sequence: TGCGCCAGCAGCTGGTGGGGGCAGCAGAACACTGAAGCTTTCTTT. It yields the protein CASSWWGQQNTEAFF.

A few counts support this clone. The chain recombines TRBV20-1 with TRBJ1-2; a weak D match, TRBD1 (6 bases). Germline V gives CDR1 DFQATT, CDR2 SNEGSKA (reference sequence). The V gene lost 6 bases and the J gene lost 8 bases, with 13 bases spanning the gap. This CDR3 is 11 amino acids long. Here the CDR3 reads CSAAGGIGYTF. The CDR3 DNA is TGCAGTGCCGCCGGGGGCATCGGCTACACCTTC.

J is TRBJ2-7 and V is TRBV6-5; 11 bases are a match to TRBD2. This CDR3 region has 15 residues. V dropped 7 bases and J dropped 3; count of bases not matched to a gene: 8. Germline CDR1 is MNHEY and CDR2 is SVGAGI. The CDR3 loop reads CASTRSGTSGYEQYF. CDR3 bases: TGTGCCAGCACCCGGTCCGGGACTAGCGGCTACGAGCAGTACTTC.

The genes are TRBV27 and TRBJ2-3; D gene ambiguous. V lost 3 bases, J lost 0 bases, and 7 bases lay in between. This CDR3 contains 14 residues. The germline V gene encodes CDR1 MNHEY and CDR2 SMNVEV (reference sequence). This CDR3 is CASSFYQSTDTQYF. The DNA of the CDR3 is TGTGCCAGCAGTTTTTATCAGAGCACAGATACGCAGTATTTT.

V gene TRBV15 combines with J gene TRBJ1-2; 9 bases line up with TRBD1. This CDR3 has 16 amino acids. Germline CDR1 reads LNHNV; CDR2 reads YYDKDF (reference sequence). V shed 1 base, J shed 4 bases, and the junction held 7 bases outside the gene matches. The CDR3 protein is CATSRGKQGAVYGYTF. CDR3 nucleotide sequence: TGTGCCACCAGCAGAGGGAAACAGGGGGCCGTCTATGGCTACACCTTC.

CDR3 sequence reads: CASRTGPNTGELFF. CDR3 DNA: TGTGCCAGCAGGACAGGCCCCAACACCGGGGAGCTGTTTTTT. The chain carries TRBV6-4 and TRBJ2-2, with D perhaps TRBD1 (6 bases). Trimming pared 6 bases from V and 2 bases from J, leaving 10 bases between. The CDR3 consists of 14 residues. CDR1 and CDR2 (germline): MRHNA, SNTAGT.

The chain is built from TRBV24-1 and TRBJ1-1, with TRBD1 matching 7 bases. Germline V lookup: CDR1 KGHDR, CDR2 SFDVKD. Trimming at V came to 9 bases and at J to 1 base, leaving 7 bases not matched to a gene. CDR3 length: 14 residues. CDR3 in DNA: TGTGCCACCCGACCAACAGGGGCGAACACTGAAGCTTTCTTT. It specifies CATRPTGANTEAFF.